Listed below are T cell receptor beta chains from one sample, sequenced in a study of T cells in Graves' hyperthyroidism and ophthalmopathy. MiXCR, applied by TCRdb to the multiplex PCR reads, yields one record per CDR3 protein. The sample consists of 480,000 or so distinct CDR3 sequences, over 45% of them appearing once. Sequencing was carried out using peripheral blood or thyroid tissue (not recorded which). These receptors were obtained from an adult woman with Graves' disease, either hyperthyroidism or ophthalmopathy (not recorded which). Each CDR3 is given with its conserved first and last residue. A D gene is named only where the DNA matches it firmly. Not all rows give a size; the values are once, few, many and, for expanded clones, a class.

size,D,V,J,CDR3,DNA
once,TRBD2,TRBV7-3,TRBJ2-5,CASSTGSGMLAQYF,TGTGCCAGCAGCACGGGTAGCGGGATGTTGGCCCAGTACTTC
.,TRBD1,TRBV7-2,TRBJ2-5,CASSSQTGLAPETQYF,TGTGCCAGCAGCTCCCAGACAGGGTTGGCTCCAGAGACCCAGTACTTC
few,TRBD1,TRBV5-1,TRBJ1-4,CASSARQGREKLFF,TGCGCCAGCAGCGCTAGACAGGGACGAGAAAAACTGTTTTTT
.,TRBD2,TRBV18,TRBJ2-2,CASSPGLRDTGELFF,TGTGCCAGCTCACCGGGACTACGAGACACCGGGGAGCTGTTTTTT
many,.,TRBV20-1,TRBJ1-1,CRGGDTWNTEAFF,TGCAGGGGAGGGGACACTTGGAACACTGAAGCTTTCTTT
.,.,TRBV10-2,TRBJ2-7,CASSVQTYEQYF,TGTGCCAGCAGTGTCCAGACCTACGAGCAGTACTTC
.,.,TRBV20-1,TRBJ1-2,CSAYTRDTSGFYGYTF,TGCAGTGCTTATACCCGGGACACTTCAGGGTTCTATGGCTACACCTTC
many,TRBD1,TRBV7-9,TRBJ1-1,CASSPGQGGYTEAFF,TGTGCCAGCAGTCCCGGACAGGGCGGTTATACTGAAGCTTTCTTT
many,.,TRBV11-2,TRBJ2-7,CASSTGLKAYEQYF,TGTGCCAGCAGCACGGGACTCAAGGCCTACGAGCAGTACTTC
.,.,TRBV9,TRBJ1-6,CASSVEDRGNSPLHF,TGTGCCAGCAGCGTAGAGGACAGAGGGAATTCACCCCTCCACTTT
many,.,TRBV6-5,TRBJ1-6,CASSSPRSVTNSPLHF,TGTGCCAGCAGTTCCCCTAGGTCGGTGACCAATTCACCCCTCCACTTT
.,.,TRBV9,TRBJ2-7,CASSTTNSYEQYF,TGTGCCAGCAGCACTACAAATTCCTACGAGCAGTACTTC
.,TRBD1,TRBV7-9,TRBJ2-5,CASSTPGQGETQYF,TGTGCCAGCAGCACTCCCGGACAGGGCGAGACCCAGTACTTC
.,TRBD1,TRBV6-5,TRBJ1-6,CASSPMGQGWSPLHF,TGTGCCAGCAGCCCAATGGGACAGGGATGGTCACCCCTCCACTTT
once,.,TRBV28,TRBJ1-1,CVSSLYSTEAFF,TGTGTCAGCAGTTTATACAGCACTGAAGCTTTCTTT
many,TRBD1,TRBV15,TRBJ2-6,CATSRGTGLRGANVLTF,TGTGCCACCAGCAGAGGGACAGGGTTAAGGGGGGCCAACGTCCTGACTTTC
.,.,TRBV7-2,TRBJ2-5,CASSLDWGTETQYF,TGTGCCAGCAGCTTAGACTGGGGGACCGAGACCCAGTACTTC
few,.,TRBV10-3,TRBJ1-6,CAIRAGLNSPLHF,TGTGCCATCAGGGCAGGGCTAAATTCACCCCTCCACTTT
many,TRBD2,TRBV7-2,TRBJ2-2,CASSSGLAGLGELFF,TGTGCCAGCAGCTCCGGACTAGCGGGACTAGGGGAGCTGTTTTTT
.,.,TRBV7-9,TRBJ2-7,CASSSLGLSSYEQYF,TGTGCCAGCAGTTCCCTGGGACTGAGTTCCTACGAGCAGTACTTC
many,TRBD1,TRBV11-2,TRBJ2-7,CASSRQGHLGEQYF,TGTGCCAGCAGCAGACAGGGACACCTTGGCGAGCAGTACTTC
few,.,TRBV28,TRBJ1-2,CASSSGPGYGYTF,TGTGCCAGCAGTTCGGGACCCGGGTATGGCTACACCTTC
few,.,TRBV3-2,TRBJ1-1,CASSQGDRGQTEAFF,TGTGCCAGCAGCCAAGGGGACAGGGGGCAAACTGAAGCTTTCTTT
few,.,TRBV14,TRBJ2-7,CASSEVTLYEQYF,TGTGCCAGCAGCGAAGTCACCCTGTACGAGCAGTACTTC